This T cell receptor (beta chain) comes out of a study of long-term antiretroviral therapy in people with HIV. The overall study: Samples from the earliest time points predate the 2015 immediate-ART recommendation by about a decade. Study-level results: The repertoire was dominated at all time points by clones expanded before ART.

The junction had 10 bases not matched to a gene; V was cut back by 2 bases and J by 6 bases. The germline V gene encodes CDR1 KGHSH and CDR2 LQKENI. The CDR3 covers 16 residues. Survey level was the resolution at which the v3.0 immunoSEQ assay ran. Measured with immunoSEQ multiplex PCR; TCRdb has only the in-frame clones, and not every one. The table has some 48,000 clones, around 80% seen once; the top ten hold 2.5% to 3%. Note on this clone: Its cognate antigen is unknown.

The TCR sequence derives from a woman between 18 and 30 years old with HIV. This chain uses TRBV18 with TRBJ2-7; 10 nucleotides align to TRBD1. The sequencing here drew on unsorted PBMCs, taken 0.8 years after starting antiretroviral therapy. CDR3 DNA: TGTGCCAGCTCACCAAGACTTTTGGACAGGGGGTTCGAGCAGTACTTC. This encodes CASSPRLLDRGFEQYF.